The rows below give T cell receptor beta chains drawn from one sample of a study of human CD4 T cells and Enterobacteriaceae. The table came from immunoSEQ multiplex PCR; TCRdb's copy has only in-frame clones and leaves some out. The table includes some 30,000 clones, 82% detected once. Sequencing input: memory CD4+ T cells from blood. The receptors here all came from a human donor in good health. The CDR3 runs from the conserved cysteine through the conserved F or W. Size is omitted from some rows. Given values are once, few, many or a class for expanded clones.

J gene: TRBJ1-2; V gene: TRBV5-5; clone size: -; CDR3 protein: CASSWTGTGGYTF
J gene: TRBJ2-2; V gene: TRBV2; clone size: -; CDR3 protein: CASSAQLIGELFF
J gene: TRBJ1-1; V gene: TRBV18; clone size: few; CDR3 protein: CASSVLEIDTEAFF
J gene: TRBJ2-1; V gene: TRBV5-4; clone size: -; CDR3 protein: CASSLKTGTSGNEQFF
J gene: TRBJ1-4; V gene: TRBV30; clone size: -; CDR3 protein: CAWSVRWGDPSTNEKLFF
J gene: TRBJ2-3; V gene: TRBV6-6; clone size: -; CDR3 protein: CASSGTGSGDTQYF
J gene: TRBJ2-7; V gene: TRBV25-1; clone size: -; CDR3 protein: CASSMDSYEQYF
J gene: TRBJ1-1; V gene: TRBV27; clone size: -; CDR3 protein: CASSLSRRNTEAFF
J gene: TRBJ2-7; V gene: TRBV28; clone size: -; CDR3 protein: CASSLGGKGEQYF
J gene: TRBJ1-2; V gene: TRBV6-1; clone size: -; CDR3 protein: CASSAGTGNVYGYTF
J gene: TRBJ2-1; V gene: TRBV14; clone size: -; CDR3 protein: CASSQGIGRSYNEQFF
J gene: TRBJ1-5; V gene: TRBV2; clone size: few; CDR3 protein: CASSEEGRGSNQPQHF
J gene: TRBJ2-3; V gene: TRBV15; clone size: -; CDR3 protein: CATSRGDSFTDTQYF